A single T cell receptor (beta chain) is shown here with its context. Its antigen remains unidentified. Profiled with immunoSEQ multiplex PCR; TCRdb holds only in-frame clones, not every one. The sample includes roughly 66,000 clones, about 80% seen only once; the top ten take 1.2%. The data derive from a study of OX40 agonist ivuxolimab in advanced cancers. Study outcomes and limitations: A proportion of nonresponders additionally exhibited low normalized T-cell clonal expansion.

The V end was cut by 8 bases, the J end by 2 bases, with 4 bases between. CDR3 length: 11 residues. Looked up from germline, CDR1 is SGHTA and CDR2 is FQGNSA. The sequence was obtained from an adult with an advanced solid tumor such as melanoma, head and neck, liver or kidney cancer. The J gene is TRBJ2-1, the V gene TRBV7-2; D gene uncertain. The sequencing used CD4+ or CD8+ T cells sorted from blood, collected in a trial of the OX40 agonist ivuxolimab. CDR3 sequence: CASGTYNEQFF. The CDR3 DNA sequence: TGTGCCAGCGGCACCTACAATGAGCAGTTCTTC.